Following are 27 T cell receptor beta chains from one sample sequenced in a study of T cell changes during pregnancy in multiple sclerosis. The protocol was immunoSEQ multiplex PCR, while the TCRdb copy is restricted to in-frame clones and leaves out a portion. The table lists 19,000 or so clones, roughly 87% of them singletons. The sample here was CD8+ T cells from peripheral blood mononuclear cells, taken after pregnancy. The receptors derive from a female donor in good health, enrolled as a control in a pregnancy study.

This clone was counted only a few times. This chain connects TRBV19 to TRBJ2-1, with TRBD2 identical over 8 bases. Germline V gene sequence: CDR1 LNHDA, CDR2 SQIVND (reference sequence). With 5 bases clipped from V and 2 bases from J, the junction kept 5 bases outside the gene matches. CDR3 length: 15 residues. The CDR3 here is CASSPTSEPYNEQFF. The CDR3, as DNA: TGTGCCAGTAGTCCGACTAGCGAACCCTACAATGAGCAGTTCTTC.

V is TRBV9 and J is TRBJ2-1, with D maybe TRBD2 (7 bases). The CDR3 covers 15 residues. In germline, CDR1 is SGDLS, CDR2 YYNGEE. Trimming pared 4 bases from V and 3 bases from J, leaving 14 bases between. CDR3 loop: CASSLGGAYYNEQFF. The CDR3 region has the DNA TGTGCCAGCAGCCTGGGGGGGGCCTACTACAATGAGCAGTTCTTC.

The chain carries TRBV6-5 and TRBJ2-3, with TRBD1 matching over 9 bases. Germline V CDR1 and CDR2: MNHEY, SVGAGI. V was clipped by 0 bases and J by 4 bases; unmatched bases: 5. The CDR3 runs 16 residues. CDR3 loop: CASSYSHDRGADTQYF. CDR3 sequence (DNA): TGTGCCAGCAGTTACTCTCATGACAGGGGGGCAGATACGCAGTATTTT.

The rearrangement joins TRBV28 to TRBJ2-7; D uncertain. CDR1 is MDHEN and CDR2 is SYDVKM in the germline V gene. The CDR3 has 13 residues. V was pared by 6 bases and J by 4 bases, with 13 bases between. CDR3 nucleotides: TGTGCCAGCAGGGAGAGTTTATGGTACGAGCAGTACTTC. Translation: CASRESLWYEQYF.

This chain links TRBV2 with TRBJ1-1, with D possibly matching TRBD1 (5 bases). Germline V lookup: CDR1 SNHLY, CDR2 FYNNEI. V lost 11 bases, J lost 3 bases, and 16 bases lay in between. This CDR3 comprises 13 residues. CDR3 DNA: TGTGCCGTCTCGCCCAGGGCCTACACTGAAGCTTTCTTT. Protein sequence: CAVSPRAYTEAFF.

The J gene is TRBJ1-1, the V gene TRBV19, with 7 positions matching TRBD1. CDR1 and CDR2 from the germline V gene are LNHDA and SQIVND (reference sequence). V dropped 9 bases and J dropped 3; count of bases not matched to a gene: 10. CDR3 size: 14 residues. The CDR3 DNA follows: TGTGCCAGCTCCTCTAGGGACAGCTACACTGAAGCTTTCTTT. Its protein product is CASSSRDSYTEAFF.

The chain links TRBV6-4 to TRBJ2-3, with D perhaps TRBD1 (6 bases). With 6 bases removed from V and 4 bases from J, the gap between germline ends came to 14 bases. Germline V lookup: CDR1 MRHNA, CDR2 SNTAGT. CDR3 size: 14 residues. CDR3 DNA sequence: TGTGCCAGCAGCGCAGGGGTCGAGTCAGATACGCAGTATTTT. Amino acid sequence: CASSAGVESDTQYF.

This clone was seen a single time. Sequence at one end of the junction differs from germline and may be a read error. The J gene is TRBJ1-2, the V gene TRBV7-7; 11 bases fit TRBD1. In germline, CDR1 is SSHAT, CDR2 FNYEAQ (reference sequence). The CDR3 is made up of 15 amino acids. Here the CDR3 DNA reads TGTGCTAGCAGCTTAGGGACAGGGGGGCTCTATGGCTACACCTTC. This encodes CASSLGTGGLYGYTF.

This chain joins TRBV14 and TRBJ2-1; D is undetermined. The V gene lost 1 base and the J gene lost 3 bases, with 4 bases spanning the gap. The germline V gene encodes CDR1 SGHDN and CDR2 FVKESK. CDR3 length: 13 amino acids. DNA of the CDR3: TGTGCCAGCAGCCAAGCCGGCTACAATGAGCAGTTCTTC. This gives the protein CASSQAGYNEQFF.

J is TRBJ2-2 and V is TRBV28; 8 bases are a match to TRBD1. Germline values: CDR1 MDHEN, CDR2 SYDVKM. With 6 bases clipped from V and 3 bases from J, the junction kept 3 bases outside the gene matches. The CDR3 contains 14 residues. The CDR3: CASSRQGHTGELFF. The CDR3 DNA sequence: TGTGCCAGCAGCCGACAGGGGCACACCGGGGAGCTGTTTTTT. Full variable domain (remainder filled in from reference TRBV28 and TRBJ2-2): DVKVTQSSRYLVKRTGEKVFLECVQDMDHENMFWYRQDPGLGLRLIYFSYDVKMKEKGDIPEGYSVSREKKERFSLILESASTNQTSMYLCASSRQGHTGELFFGEGSRLTVL.

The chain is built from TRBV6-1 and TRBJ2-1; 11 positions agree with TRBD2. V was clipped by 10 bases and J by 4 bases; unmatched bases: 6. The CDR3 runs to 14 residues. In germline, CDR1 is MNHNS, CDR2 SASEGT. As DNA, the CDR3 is TGTGCCACCAGAGCTAGCGGGGGGTACAATGAGCAGTTCTTC. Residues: CATRASGGYNEQFF.

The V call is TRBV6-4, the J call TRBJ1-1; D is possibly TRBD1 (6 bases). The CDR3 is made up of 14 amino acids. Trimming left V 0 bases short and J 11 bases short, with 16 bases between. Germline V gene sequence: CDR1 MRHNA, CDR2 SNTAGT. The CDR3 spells CASSDSGGGAVAFF. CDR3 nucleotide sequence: TGTGCCAGCAGTGACTCAGGTGGGGGCGCGGTGGCTTTCTTT.

CDR3 loop: CASSLSQGRPDTQYF. Here the CDR3 DNA reads TGTGCCAGCAGCCTATCACAGGGTCGCCCAGATACGCAGTATTTT. V and J are TRBV13 and TRBJ2-3, with D tentatively TRBD1 (6 bases). V lost 5 bases and J 4 bases, leaving 16 bases between the germline ends. The CDR3 has 15 amino acids. Looked up from germline, CDR1 is PRHDT and CDR2 is FYEKMQ (reference sequence).

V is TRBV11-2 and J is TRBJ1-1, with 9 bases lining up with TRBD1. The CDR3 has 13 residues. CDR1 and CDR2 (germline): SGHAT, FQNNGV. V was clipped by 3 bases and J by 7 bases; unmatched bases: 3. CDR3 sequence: CASSFGTGFEAFF. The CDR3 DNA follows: TGTGCCAGCAGCTTCGGGACAGGGTTTGAAGCTTTCTTT.

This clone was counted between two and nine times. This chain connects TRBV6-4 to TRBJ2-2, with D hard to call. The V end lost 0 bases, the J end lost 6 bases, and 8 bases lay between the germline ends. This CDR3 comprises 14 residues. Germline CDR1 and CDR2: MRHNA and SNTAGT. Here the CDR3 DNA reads TGTGCCAGCAGTGACTCAAGCTCGTCCGGGGAGCTGTTTTTT. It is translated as CASSDSSSSGELFF.

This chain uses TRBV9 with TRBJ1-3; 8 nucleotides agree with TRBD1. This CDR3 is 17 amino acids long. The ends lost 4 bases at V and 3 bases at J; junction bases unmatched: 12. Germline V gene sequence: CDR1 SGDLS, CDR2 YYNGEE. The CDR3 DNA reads TGTGCCAGCAGCACTTCGACAGGGGATTTCGGTGGAAACACCATATATTTT. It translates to CASSTSTGDFGGNTIYF.

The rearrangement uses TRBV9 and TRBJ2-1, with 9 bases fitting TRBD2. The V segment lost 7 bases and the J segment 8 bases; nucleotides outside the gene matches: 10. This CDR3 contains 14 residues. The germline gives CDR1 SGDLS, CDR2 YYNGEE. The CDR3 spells CASSTSGLLDEQFF. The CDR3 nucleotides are TGTGCCAGCTCCACTAGCGGGCTCCTGGATGAGCAGTTCTTC. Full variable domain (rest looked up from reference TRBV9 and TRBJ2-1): DSGVTQTPKHLITATGQRVTLRCSPRSGDLSVYWYQQSLDQGLQFLIQYYNGEERAKGNILERFSAQQFPDLHSELNLSSLELGDSALYFCASSTSGLLDEQFFGPGTRLTVL.

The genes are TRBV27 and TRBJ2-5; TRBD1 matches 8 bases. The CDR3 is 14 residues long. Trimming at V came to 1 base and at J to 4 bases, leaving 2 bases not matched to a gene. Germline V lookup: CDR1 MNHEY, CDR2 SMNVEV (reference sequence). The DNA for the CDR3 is TGTGCCAGCAGTTTATTGGGGACAGGAGAGACCCAGTACTTC. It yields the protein CASSLLGTGETQYF.

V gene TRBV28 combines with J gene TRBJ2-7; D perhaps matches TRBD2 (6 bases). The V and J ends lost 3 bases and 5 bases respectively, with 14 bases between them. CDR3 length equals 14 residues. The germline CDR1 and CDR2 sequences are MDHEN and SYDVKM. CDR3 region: CASSFRGSVHEQYF. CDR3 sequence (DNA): TGTGCCAGCAGTTTTCGGGGGAGTGTCCACGAGCAGTACTTC.

For the CDR3, the DNA is TGTGCCAGTAACATACCGGCGGGCGCCTACAATGAGCAGTTCTTC. Translation: CASNIPAGAYNEQFF. This chain joins TRBV19 and TRBJ2-1; a possible D gene is TRBD2 (5 bases). The CDR3 is 15 amino acids. Germline loops: CDR1 LNHDA, CDR2 SQIVND (reference sequence). V was cut by 7 bases and J by 2 bases, with 15 bases left in between.

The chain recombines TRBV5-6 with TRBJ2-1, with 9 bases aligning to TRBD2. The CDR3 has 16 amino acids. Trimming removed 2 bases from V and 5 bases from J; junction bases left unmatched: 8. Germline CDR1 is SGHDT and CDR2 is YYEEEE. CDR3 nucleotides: TGTGCCAGCAGCTTCGTCAGCGGGAGGTATGACAATGAGCAGTTCTTC. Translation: CASSFVSGRYDNEQFF.

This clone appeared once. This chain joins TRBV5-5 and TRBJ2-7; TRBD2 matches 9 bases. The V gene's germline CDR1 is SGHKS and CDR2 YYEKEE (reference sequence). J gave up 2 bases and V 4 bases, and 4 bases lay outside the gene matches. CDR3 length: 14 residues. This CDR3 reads CASSPGLATYEQYF. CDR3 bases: TGTGCCAGCAGCCCCGGACTAGCGACCTACGAGCAGTACTTC.

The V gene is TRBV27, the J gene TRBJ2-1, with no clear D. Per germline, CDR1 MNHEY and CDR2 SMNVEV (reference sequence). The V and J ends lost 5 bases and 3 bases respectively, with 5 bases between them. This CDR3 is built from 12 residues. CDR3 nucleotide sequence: TGTGCCAGCAGTCCAAACTACAATGAGCAGTTCTTC. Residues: CASSPNYNEQFF.

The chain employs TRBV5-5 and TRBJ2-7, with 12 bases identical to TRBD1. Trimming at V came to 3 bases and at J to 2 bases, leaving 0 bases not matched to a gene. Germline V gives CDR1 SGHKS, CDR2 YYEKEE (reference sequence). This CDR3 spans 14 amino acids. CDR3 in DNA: TGTGCCAGCAGCTGGGACAGGGGGCCCTACGAGCAGTACTTC. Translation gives CASSWDRGPYEQYF.

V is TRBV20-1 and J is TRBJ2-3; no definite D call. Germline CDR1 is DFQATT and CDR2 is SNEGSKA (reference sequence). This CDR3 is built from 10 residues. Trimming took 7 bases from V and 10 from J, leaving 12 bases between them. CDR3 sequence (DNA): TGCAGTGGGCCGCCGGGTGCGCAGTATTTT. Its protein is CSGPPGAQYF.

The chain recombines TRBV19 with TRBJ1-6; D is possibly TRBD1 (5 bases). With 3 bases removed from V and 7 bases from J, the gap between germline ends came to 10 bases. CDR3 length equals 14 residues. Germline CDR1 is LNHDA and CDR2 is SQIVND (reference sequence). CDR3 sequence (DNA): TGTGCCAGTAGTATTTTTGGGGGGAATTCACCCCTCCACTTT. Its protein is CASSIFGGNSPLHF.

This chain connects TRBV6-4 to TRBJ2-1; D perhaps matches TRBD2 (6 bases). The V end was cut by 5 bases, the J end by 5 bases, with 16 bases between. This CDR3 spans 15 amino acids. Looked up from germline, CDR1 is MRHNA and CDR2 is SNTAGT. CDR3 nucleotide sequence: TGTGCCAGCAGTCCCCTTGGCGGGGAGAACAATGAGCAGTTCTTC. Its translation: CASSPLGGENNEQFF.